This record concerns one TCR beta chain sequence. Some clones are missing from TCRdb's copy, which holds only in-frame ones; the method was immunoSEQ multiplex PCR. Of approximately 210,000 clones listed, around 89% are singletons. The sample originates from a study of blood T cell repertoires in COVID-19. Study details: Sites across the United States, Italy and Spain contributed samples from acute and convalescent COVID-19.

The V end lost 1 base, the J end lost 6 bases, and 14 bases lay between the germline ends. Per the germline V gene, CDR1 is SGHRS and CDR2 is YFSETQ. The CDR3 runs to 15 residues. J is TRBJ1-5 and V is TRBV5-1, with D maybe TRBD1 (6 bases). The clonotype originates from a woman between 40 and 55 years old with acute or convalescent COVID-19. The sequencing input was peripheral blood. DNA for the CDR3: TGCGCCAGCAGCTTGAGCCTAGGGGGGGGTCAGCCCCAGCATTTT. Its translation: CASSLSLGGGQPQHF.